This TCR beta chain was observed in a study of human T cells and chemical hapten exposure. TCRdb reanalysed the 5' RACE reads using MiXCR and keeps one entry per CDR3 protein. Among some 150,000 distinct CDR3 sequences listed, over 3.5% were seen once. Unmatched junction bases numbered 5, after V lost 5 bases and J lost 8 bases. This CDR3 is 14 amino acids long. The germline CDR1 and CDR2 sequences are SGHTA and FQGNSA. The study extracted total RNA from unfractionated whole blood. In this sample, this clonotype turned up many times. Its cognate antigen is unknown. General study findings and limits: TCRs at high frequency, those above 1 in 1000, did not change with DPC sensitization.

This receptor was taken from a female donor in good health. The chain carries TRBV7-2 and TRBJ2-3, with TRBD2 identical over 12 bases. CDR3 region: CASSATSGGFTQYF. The CDR3 DNA sequence: TGTGCCAGCAGCGCAACTAGCGGGGGGTTTACGCAGTATTTT.